What follows is one T cell receptor beta chain and its context. The data are from a study of blood T cells in healthy people across ages. Donation came from healthy Caucasian individuals in Russia who were aged roughly 6 to 95. Every donor contributed roughly 11 milliliters of peripheral blood by blood draw. Alongside a J-beta primer mix, a sample-barcoded 5' primer served in a second PCR lasting roughly 7 to 11 cycles. MiXCR was run by TCRdb on the 5' RACE reads, yielding one entry per CDR3 protein. Here the sample spans a few hundred thousand distinct CDR3 sequences, approximately 47% being singletons. V lost 1 base to trimming and J lost 1 base; unmatched junction nucleotides: 7. There are 16 residues in the CDR3. CDR1 and CDR2 (germline): DFQATT, SNEGSKA (reference sequence).

This TCR was sampled from a man aged 55 to 70 in good health. The material sequenced was blood. The V call is TRBV20-1, the J call TRBJ2-7, with 10 bases identical to TRBD2. The CDR3 is CSARVLAGAHSYEQYF. CDR3 sequence (DNA): TGCAGTGCTAGAGTGCTAGCGGGAGCCCATTCCTACGAGCAGTACTTC.